Listed below are T cell receptor beta chains from one sample, sequenced in a study of blood T cell repertoires in COVID-19. Profiling relied on immunoSEQ multiplex PCR, and the TCRdb table lists in-frame clones only, not all of them. The data contain about 300,000 clones, around 92% of them singletons. Source material: peripheral blood. The receptors were sampled from a woman aged 25 to 39 with COVID-19, enrolled during active disease. Each CDR3 is given with its conserved first and last residue. D genes are given only for firm matches. Size is stated for part of the rows, as once, few or many counts, or as a class when the clone is expanded.

D gene: TRBD2
CDR3 length: 16
clone size: .
J gene: TRBJ2-5
V gene: TRBV5-1
CDR3 protein: CASSPRLAVYQETQYF
CDR3 DNA: TGCGCCAGCAGTCCGCGACTAGCCGTGTACCAAGAGACCCAGTACTTC

D gene: TRBD1
CDR3 length: 16
clone size: .
J gene: TRBJ2-5
V gene: TRBV9
CDR3 protein: CASSFSGQGAGETQYF
CDR3 DNA: TGTGCCAGCAGCTTCTCGGGACAGGGTGCGGGAGAGACCCAGTACTTC

D gene: .
CDR3 length: 14
clone size: .
J gene: TRBJ2-7
V gene: TRBV4-1
CDR3 protein: CASSQQGDVGEQYF
CDR3 DNA: TGCGCCAGCAGCCAGCAGGGCGATGTTGGCGAGCAGTACTTC

D gene: .
CDR3 length: 15
clone size: .
J gene: TRBJ2-1
V gene: TRBV19
CDR3 protein: CASSISDGQYNEQFF
CDR3 DNA: TGTGCCAGTAGTATAAGCGATGGACAGTACAATGAGCAGTTCTTC

D gene: TRBD1
CDR3 length: 15
clone size: .
J gene: TRBJ1-1
V gene: TRBV19
CDR3 protein: CASSNQSTGYGEAFF
CDR3 DNA: TGTGCCAGTAGTAACCAATCGACAGGGTATGGTGAAGCTTTCTTT

D gene: .
CDR3 length: 16
clone size: .
J gene: TRBJ2-2
V gene: TRBV4-2
CDR3 protein: CASSQETLANTGELFF
CDR3 DNA: TGTGCCAGCAGCCAAGAGACGCTAGCGAACACCGGGGAGCTGTTTTTT

D gene: .
CDR3 length: 13
clone size: .
J gene: TRBJ1-5
V gene: TRBV7-9
CDR3 protein: CASQGLGGQPQHF
CDR3 DNA: TGTGCCAGTCAGGGCCTGGGAGGTCAGCCCCAGCATTTT

D gene: .
CDR3 length: 12
clone size: .
J gene: TRBJ1-2
V gene: TRBV2
CDR3 protein: CASSASGYGYTF
CDR3 DNA: TGTGCCAGCAGTGCATCGGGGTATGGCTACACCTTC

D gene: TRBD2
CDR3 length: 15
clone size: .
J gene: TRBJ2-5
V gene: TRBV7-2
CDR3 protein: CASTWTSGISETQYF
CDR3 DNA: TGTGCCAGCACCTGGACTAGCGGCATTTCGGAGACCCAGTACTTC

D gene: .
CDR3 length: 14
clone size: .
J gene: TRBJ1-2
V gene: TRBV7-9
CDR3 protein: CASSLLALKYGYTF
CDR3 DNA: TGTGCCAGCAGCTTACTCGCGCTGAAATATGGCTACACCTTC

D gene: TRBD2
CDR3 length: 15
clone size: .
J gene: TRBJ2-2
V gene: TRBV19
CDR3 protein: CASNLAGGPTGELFF
CDR3 DNA: TGTGCCAGTAATCTAGCGGGGGGGCCGACCGGGGAGCTGTTTTTT

D gene: .
CDR3 length: 15
clone size: .
J gene: TRBJ1-2
V gene: TRBV5-1
CDR3 protein: CASSFSDFANYGYTF
CDR3 DNA: TGCGCCAGCAGCTTCTCCGACTTTGCTAACTATGGCTACACCTTC

D gene: TRBD1
CDR3 length: 13
clone size: .
J gene: TRBJ2-2
V gene: TRBV18
CDR3 protein: CASSRQGSGELFF
CDR3 DNA: TGTGCCAGCTCTCGACAGGGGAGCGGGGAGCTGTTTTTT

D gene: .
CDR3 length: 14
clone size: .
J gene: TRBJ1-1
V gene: TRBV9
CDR3 protein: CASSVAQGTTEAFF
CDR3 DNA: TGTGCCAGCAGCGTAGCCCAGGGAACCACTGAAGCTTTCTTT

D gene: TRBD2
CDR3 length: 14
clone size: .
J gene: TRBJ2-2
V gene: TRBV5-4
CDR3 protein: CASSSGGDTGELFF
CDR3 DNA: TGTGCCAGCAGTAGCGGGGGTGACACCGGGGAGCTGTTTTTT

D gene: TRBD1
CDR3 length: 16
clone size: .
J gene: TRBJ1-2
V gene: TRBV19
CDR3 protein: CASSKAGPGGNYGYTF
CDR3 DNA: TGTGCCAGTAGTAAGGCAGGCCCAGGGGGGAACTATGGCTACACCTTC

D gene: .
CDR3 length: 15
clone size: .
J gene: TRBJ2-2
V gene: TRBV2
CDR3 protein: CASSELTGITGELFF
CDR3 DNA: TGTGCCAGCAGTGAATTGACGGGGATTACCGGGGAGCTGTTTTTT

D gene: .
CDR3 length: 14
clone size: .
J gene: TRBJ2-5
V gene: TRBV5-1
CDR3 protein: CASRPGGYQETQYF
CDR3 DNA: TGCGCCAGCAGGCCAGGGGGGTACCAAGAGACCCAGTACTTC

D gene: .
CDR3 length: 13
clone size: .
J gene: TRBJ2-7
V gene: TRBV14
CDR3 protein: CASRRQGSYEQYF
CDR3 DNA: TGTGCCAGCAGGAGGCAGGGTTCCTACGAGCAGTACTTC

D gene: .
CDR3 length: 15
clone size: .
J gene: TRBJ1-4
V gene: TRBV4-3
CDR3 protein: CASSQSLSVWEKLFF
CDR3 DNA: TGCGCCAGCAGCCAATCTTTGTCAGTCTGGGAAAAACTGTTTTTT

D gene: TRBD2
CDR3 length: 15
clone size: .
J gene: TRBJ2-5
V gene: TRBV6-2/TRBV6-3
CDR3 protein: CASSRISGGQETQYF
CDR3 DNA: TGTGCCAGCAGCCGAATTAGCGGGGGCCAAGAGACCCAGTACTTC

D gene: TRBD1
CDR3 length: 15
clone size: .
J gene: TRBJ2-3
V gene: TRBV5-1
CDR3 protein: CASRGLTGGADTQYF
CDR3 DNA: TGCGCCAGCAGGGGCCTGACAGGGGGTGCAGATACGCAGTATTTT

D gene: TRBD2
CDR3 length: 17
clone size: once
J gene: TRBJ2-1
V gene: TRBV6-4
CDR3 protein: CASSDSSGGSTYNEQFF
CDR3 DNA: TGTGCCAGCAGTGATAGTAGCGGGGGTAGTACCTACAATGAGCAGTTCTTC

D gene: TRBD2
CDR3 length: 14
clone size: .
J gene: TRBJ2-3
V gene: TRBV6-6
CDR3 protein: CASKSGGSTDTQYF
CDR3 DNA: TGTGCCAGCAAGAGCGGGGGTAGCACAGATACGCAGTATTTT

D gene: .
CDR3 length: 13
clone size: .
J gene: TRBJ1-4
V gene: TRBV19
CDR3 protein: CASSKTANEKLFF
CDR3 DNA: TGTGCCAGTAGTAAGACAGCGAATGAAAAACTGTTTTTT

D gene: .
CDR3 length: 13
clone size: .
J gene: TRBJ2-3
V gene: TRBV5-1
CDR3 protein: CASSLSGVDTQYF
CDR3 DNA: TGCGCCAGCAGCTTGTCAGGGGTTGATACGCAGTATTTT

D gene: .
CDR3 length: 14
clone size: .
J gene: TRBJ2-7
V gene: TRBV10-3
CDR3 protein: CAITRQLGLYEQYF
CDR3 DNA: TGTGCCATCACCAGACAGCTGGGGCTCTACGAGCAGTACTTC

D gene: TRBD1
CDR3 length: 14
clone size: .
J gene: TRBJ1-1
V gene: TRBV28
CDR3 protein: CASSPGQGTPEAFF
CDR3 DNA: TGTGCCAGCAGTCCGGGACAGGGCACGCCTGAAGCTTTCTTT

D gene: TRBD2
CDR3 length: 18
clone size: .
J gene: TRBJ2-3
V gene: TRBV4-2
CDR3 protein: CASSRGLAGGPGTDTQYF
CDR3 DNA: TGTGCCAGCAGCCGGGGACTAGCGGGGGGGCCCGGCACAGATACGCAGTATTTT

D gene: TRBD1
CDR3 length: 18
clone size: .
J gene: TRBJ1-1
V gene: TRBV4-1
CDR3 protein: CASRVTTYTGGLGTEAFF
CDR3 DNA: TGCGCCAGCAGAGTAACAACATATACAGGGGGCTTGGGCACTGAAGCTTTCTTT

D gene: .
CDR3 length: 13
clone size: .
J gene: TRBJ1-2
V gene: TRBV2
CDR3 protein: CASSDDILKGYTF
CDR3 DNA: TGTGCCAGCAGCGACGACATATTAAAGGGCTACACCTTC

D gene: .
CDR3 length: 14
clone size: .
J gene: TRBJ1-2
V gene: TRBV20-1
CDR3 protein: CSASGREAAYGYTF
CDR3 DNA: TGCAGTGCTAGTGGCAGGGAGGCCGCCTATGGCTACACCTTC

D gene: .
CDR3 length: 14
clone size: .
J gene: TRBJ2-3
V gene: TRBV7-9
CDR3 protein: CASSRTGSTDTQYF
CDR3 DNA: TGTGCCAGCAGCCGCACAGGGAGCACAGATACGCAGTATTTT

D gene: TRBD2
CDR3 length: 17
clone size: .
J gene: TRBJ2-3
V gene: TRBV4-2
CDR3 protein: CASSQEGWSGGPDTQYF
CDR3 DNA: TGTGCCAGCAGCCAAGAAGGGTGGAGCGGGGGGCCAGATACGCAGTATTTT

D gene: .
CDR3 length: 16
clone size: .
J gene: TRBJ2-5
V gene: TRBV9
CDR3 protein: CASSANRDGGIRTQYF
CDR3 DNA: TGTGCCAGCAGCGCGAACCGGGACGGCGGGATACGGACCCAGTACTTC

D gene: TRBD1
CDR3 length: 16
clone size: .
J gene: TRBJ1-6
V gene: TRBV19
CDR3 protein: CASSSNTGTVNSPLHF
CDR3 DNA: TGTGCCAGTAGTTCAAATACCGGGACAGTGAATTCACCCCTCCACTTT